The 20 T cell receptor beta chains below all came from one sample that was sequenced in a study of T cells expressing NK-cell markers. TCRdb re-called the 5' RACE reads; one entry per CDR3 protein, DNA not given. The table lists about 550,000 distinct CDR3 sequences, with approximately 3.5% in the top ten. Material: blood T cells: a sorted CD56 or NKG2C T cell subset, CD4+ or CD8+ T cells, or bulk PBMC T cells (not recorded which). Receptor source: a man younger than 30 in good health.

The chain employs TRBV4-3 and TRBJ2-3; TCRdb's assignment of TRBD2 cannot be checked, as there is no DNA. The V gene's germline CDR1 is LGHNA and CDR2 YSLEER. This CDR3 has 16 amino acids. This CDR3 is CASSPSGRIGTDTQYF.

The V and J genes are TRBV14 and TRBJ2-1. CDR3 length: 13 amino acids. CDR1 is SGHDN, CDR2 FVKESK, per germline. CDR3 protein: CASSQVYFDEQFF.

The genes are TRBV7-8 and TRBJ1-5. Germline CDR1 is SGHVS and CDR2 is FQNEAQ. This CDR3 region has 15 residues. CDR3 sequence reads: CASSLGGAHNQPQHF.

This chain uses TRBV5-6 with TRBJ1-1. Germline CDR1 and CDR2: SGHDT and YYEEEE. This CDR3 is 16 amino acids long. CDR3 amino acids: CASRYSVGRRNTEAFF.

V is TRBV5-1 and J is TRBJ2-3; as DNA is missing, the TRBD2 call by TCRdb cannot be tested. The germline V gene encodes CDR1 SGHRS and CDR2 YFSETQ. The CDR3 is made up of 21 amino acids. CDR3 region: CASSLFGAMGGMDLSTDTQYF. Looking up the rest from reference TRBV5-1 and TRBJ2-3 gives the full variable domain: KAGVTQTPRYLIKTRGQQVTLSCSPISGHRSVSWYQQTPGQGLQFLFEYFSETQRNKGNFPGRFSGRQFSNSRSEMNVSTLELGDSALYLCASSLFGAMGGMDLSTDTQYFGPGTRLTVL.

This chain links TRBV6-1 with TRBJ2-3; as DNA is missing, the TRBD2 call by TCRdb cannot be tested. The CDR3 spans 15 residues. Germline CDR1 MNHNS, CDR2 SASEGT. CDR3 loop: CASSGGLDWTDTQYF.

CDR3 loop: CATLRYPRTGQGAYNEQFF. The gene calls are TRBV21-1 and TRBJ2-1; checking the TCRdb D call of TRBD1 is not possible without DNA. TRBV21-1 constitutes a pseudogene. The CDR3 has 19 residues.

The chain links TRBV29-1 to TRBJ1-1. CDR3 length: 11 residues. Looked up from germline, CDR1 is SQVTM and CDR2 is ANQGSEA. The CDR3 spells CSVEVWAEAFF.

The V gene is TRBV25-1, the J gene TRBJ2-1; TCRdb selects TRBD2, and the lack of DNA leaves this call unchecked. CDR3 length equals 15 residues. Germline CDR1 is MGHDK and CDR2 is SYGVNS. The CDR3 loop reads CASSGPGLGYHEQFF. The full variable domain, completed using reference TRBV25-1 and TRBJ2-1, is EADIYQTPRYLVIGTGKKITLECSQTMGHDKMYWYQQDPGMELHLIHYSYGVNSTEKGDLSSESTVSRIRTEHFPLTLESARPSHTSQYLCASSGPGLGYHEQFFGPGTRLTVL.

The CDR3 region is CASSLSPGLAGGADTQYF. The gene calls are TRBV27 and TRBJ2-3; checking the TCRdb D call of TRBD2 is not possible without DNA. The CDR3 covers 18 residues. Germline CDR1 is MNHEY and CDR2 is SMNVEV (reference sequence).

CDR3 protein: CSAGTFRGAFGNTIYF. The J gene is TRBJ1-3, the V gene TRBV29-1; no DNA is available, so the TRBD1 call from TCRdb remains unchecked. CDR3 length: 16 residues. Per the germline V gene, CDR1 is SQVTM and CDR2 is ANQGSEA.

The chain carries TRBV12-3 or TRBV12-4 and TRBJ1-1. The CDR3 spans 14 residues. CDR3 sequence: CASSSGIPNTEAFF.

V gene TRBV10-3 combines with J gene TRBJ1-2; TCRdb calls TRBD1, which cannot be checked without DNA. Germline lookup yields CDR1 ENHRY and CDR2 SYGVKD. This CDR3 has 14 residues. The CDR3 spells CAIRADRGLYGYTF.

The gene calls are TRBV7-3 and TRBJ2-1; as DNA is missing, the TRBD2 call by TCRdb cannot be tested. CDR3 length: 15 amino acids. The germline CDR1 and CDR2 sequences are SGHTA and FQGTGA. The CDR3 sequence is CASSSPGLIYNEQFF.

The chain has TRBV6-5 and TRBJ2-7. The germline gives CDR1 MNHEY, CDR2 SVGAGI. The CDR3 runs to 13 residues. CDR3 residues: CASSYSRLYEQYF.

This sequence joins TRBV28 and TRBJ2-3; TCRdb outputs TRBD1, but without DNA this stays unchecked. The CDR3 runs to 15 residues. Germline CDR1 reads MDHEN; CDR2 reads SYDVKM. Here the CDR3 reads CASSFTGISPDTQYF.

The rearrangement uses TRBV29-1 and TRBJ2-3; without DNA, the TCRdb call of TRBD1 cannot be checked. The CDR3 extends over 14 amino acids. CDR1 is SQVTM and CDR2 is ANQGSEA in the germline V gene. The CDR3 sequence is CSVNGQGGTDTQYF.

The CDR3 sequence: CARRTSGSSGELFF. This chain connects TRBV2 to TRBJ2-2; TCRdb calls TRBD2, which cannot be checked without DNA. Germline CDR1 is SNHLY and CDR2 is FYNNEI. The CDR3 runs to 14 residues. Full variable domain (rest looked up from reference TRBV2 and TRBJ2-2): EPEVTQTPSHQVTQMGQEVILRCVPISNHLYFYWYRQILGQKVEFLVSFYNNEISEKSEIFDDQFSVERPDGSNFTLKIRSTKLEDSAMYFCARRTSGSSGELFFGEGSRLTVL.

This chain joins TRBV11-2 and TRBJ2-7; TCRdb calls TRBD2, which cannot be checked without DNA. CDR1 and CDR2 from the germline V gene are SGHAT and FQNNGV. The CDR3 covers 16 residues. The CDR3: CASSLSSGSFGYEQYF.

The chain employs TRBV7-9 and TRBJ2-7; TCRdb designates TRBD2, a call that cannot be tested without DNA. This CDR3 has 16 amino acids. Germline V gene lookup returns CDR1 SEHNR and CDR2 FQNEAQ (reference sequence). CDR3 amino acids: CASSLVASASSYEQYF.